Sequencing of this T cell receptor (beta chain) was carried out in a study of shared clonotypes between healthy human individuals. Trimming shortened V by 7 bases and J by 2 bases, and 4 bases separated the two germline ends. This CDR3 contains 10 residues. Germline V CDR1 and CDR2: GTSNPN, SVGIG (reference sequence). Concerning this clone itself: Its specificity is not known.

The protocol was immunoSEQ multiplex PCR, while the TCRdb copy is restricted to in-frame clones and leaves out a portion. The sample holds about 2.1 million clones; 85% to 95% are singletons and the top ten take about 1.7%. Naive CD8 isolation took CD45RO-negative cells positively selected for CCR7 and excluded terminally differentiated effector memory CD45RA+ cells. Overall study findings and caveats: Researchers sampled only blood; tissue repertoires likely differ. Clonotype sharing across a few donors was observed for around 4.5% of naive CD4 clonotypes. Non-shared clonotypes were found to have lower generation probabilities than the clonotypes that were shared by all four of the sorted-subset donors.

Sequenced material: naive CD8+ T cells from PBMCs. This sequence was found in a man between 18 and 35 years old in good health. Some clones in this sample may be carry-over from other donors' samples. The chain uses TRBV30 and TRBJ2-3; D gene ambiguous. CDR3 protein: CASYTDTQYF. In DNA form, the CDR3 reads TGTGCCTCCTACACAGATACGCAGTATTTT.